This passage covers 5 T cell receptor beta chains from one sample sequenced in a study of cytomegalovirus exposure and HLA in healthy donors. The PCR made use of 60 Vbeta and 13 Jbeta primers. Sequencing was performed with immunoSEQ multiplex PCR; in TCRdb, only in-frame clones are kept and a portion is missing. Of about 190,000 clones listed, about 76% are singletons. The specimen sequenced was PBMCs. The receptor source for this set is a woman between 45 and 60 years old in good health and CMV-seronegative.

This clone was seen a handful of times. V usage is TRBV9 and J usage is TRBJ1-1; D may be TRBD1 (5 bases). Trimming took 0 bases from V and 1 from J, leaving 13 bases between them. Germline loops: CDR1 SGDLS, CDR2 YYNGEE. This CDR3 is built from 16 residues. CDR3 protein: CASSVGPGGENTEAFF. In DNA form, the CDR3 reads TGTGCCAGCAGCGTAGGACCGGGGGGGGAGAACACTGAAGCTTTCTTT.

For this clone: Within the sample, other DNA sequences also encode this same CDR3. The chain has TRBV5-1 and TRBJ2-5; D gene unclear. The CDR3 extends over 14 amino acids. V lost 0 bases and J lost 1, with 7 bases in between. Germline V gene sequence: CDR1 SGHRS, CDR2 YFSETQ. DNA for the CDR3: TGCGCCAGCAGCTTGGCCGGGTCCCAAGAGACCCAGTACTTC. Translating it yields CASSLAGSQETQYF.

The chain combines TRBV9 with TRBJ1-2; D uncertain. V gave up 1 base and J gave up 7 bases, with 17 bases separating them. The germline CDR1 and CDR2 sequences are SGDLS and YYNGEE. The CDR3 totals 15 residues. The CDR3 DNA sequence: TGTGCCAGCAGCGTAAGCTTGCGGTTCCCCCGTGGCTACACCTTC. Amino acids: CASSVSLRFPRGYTF.

The sample holds a few counts of this clone. The chain combines TRBV2 with TRBJ2-3, with 7 bases matching TRBD2. Looked up from germline, CDR1 is SNHLY and CDR2 is FYNNEI. The CDR3 contains 13 residues. The V gene end was trimmed by 8 bases and the J gene end by 2 bases; junction bases not matched to a gene: 4. The CDR3 loop is CASATSLTDTQYF. In DNA, the CDR3 is TGTGCCAGCGCGACTAGCCTCACAGATACGCAGTATTTT.

This clone was found a few times. Distinct nucleotide sequences in the sample also encode this CDR3. The CDR3 coding sequence is TGCGCCAGCAGCTTGGCCGGGGGTCCGAACACTGAAGCTTTCTTT. This sequence encodes CASSLAGGPNTEAFF. V gene TRBV5-1 combines with J gene TRBJ1-1; possibly TRBD1 for D (5 bases). Trimming pared 0 bases from V and 1 base from J, leaving 10 bases between. CDR1 and CDR2 (germline): SGHRS, YFSETQ. The CDR3 is 15 amino acids.